This T cell receptor (beta chain) was identified during a study of T cell responses to AZD1222 COVID-19 vaccine. This clone appeared a single time. Antigen: not known. The method was immunoSEQ multiplex PCR; TCRdb's version includes in-frame clones alone and lacks a portion of them. The sample carries roughly 80,000 clones, roughly 85% recorded once. Study results and limitations: Repertoire sampling was restricted to post-peak T cell response timepoints. Vaccine-associated CD4 TCRs spanned spike, dominant at 160-218 and 743-854.

The germline V gene encodes CDR1 MNHNY and CDR2 SVGAGI (reference sequence). Trimming took off 3 bases at V and 7 bases at J, with 6 bases between the two ends. The CDR3 is 12 residues long. The J gene is TRBJ1-4, the V gene TRBV6-6; perhaps TRBD1 as D (5 bases). The source is an adult in good health. Sequenced material: peripheral blood, taken on day 0 of AZD1222 vaccination. The CDR3 reads CASSYGGEKLFF. Written as DNA, the CDR3 is TGTGCCAGCAGTTATGGGGGTGAAAAACTGTTTTTT.